These 11 T cell receptor beta chains originate from one sample sequenced in a study of siplizumab effects on memory and regulatory T cells. TCRdb's table, derived via immunoSEQ multiplex PCR, lists solely in-frame clones and lacks some. The sample yields about 50,000 clones, roughly 87% seen once. Sequencing used naive CD8+ T cells sorted from blood. The receptors come from a human donor in good health.

The rearrangement links TRBV9 to TRBJ2-7, with D perhaps being TRBD1 or TRBD2 (6 bases each). V shed 4 bases and J shed 5 bases, with 19 bases lying between them. Germline assignment: CDR1 SGDLS and CDR2 YYNGEE. The CDR3 length is 15 residues. CDR3 sequence (DNA): TGTGCCAGCAGCCGGGGGTCAGGGACATCGGACGAGCAGTACTTC. Translating gives CASSRGSGTSDEQYF.

This clone was found once. This sequence joins TRBV2 and TRBJ2-7; D tentatively reads TRBD1 or TRBD2 (5 bases each). CDR1 is SNHLY, CDR2 FYNNEI, per germline. This CDR3 is built from 12 residues. V lost 7 bases, J lost 3 bases, and 10 bases lay in between. The CDR3 sequence: CASMLGVYEQYF. CDR3 in DNA: TGTGCCAGCATGTTGGGGGTCTACGAGCAGTACTTC.

The chain joins TRBV19 to TRBJ2-5; D remains unclear. With 0 bases removed from V and 4 bases from J, the gap between germline ends came to 0 bases. The CDR3 extends over 11 amino acids. The germline gives CDR1 LNHDA, CDR2 SQIVND (reference sequence). CDR3 nucleotide sequence: TGTGCCAGTAGTATAGAAGAGACCCAGTACTTC. The encoded protein is CASSIEETQYF.

V usage is TRBV11-2 and J usage is TRBJ1-5, with D possibly matching TRBD1 (5 bases). This CDR3 has 19 residues. Deletions cut 1 base from V and 0 bases from J, with 19 bases between. From germline, CDR1 is SGHAT and CDR2 FQNNGV. CDR3 sequence: CASSLASGRRLDSNQPQHF. CDR3 sequence (DNA): TGTGCCAGCAGCTTAGCTTCGGGGCGGCGATTGGATAGCAATCAGCCCCAGCATTTT.

This chain links TRBV5-6 with TRBJ1-2; 9 bases align to TRBD1. This CDR3 is 18 amino acids long. V trimming: 1 base; J trimming: 4 bases; junction bases outside the gene matches: 14. The germline CDR1 and CDR2 sequences are SGHDT and YYEEEE. The DNA of the CDR3 is TGTGCCAGCAGCTTGTTGTGGACAGGGGTCTCAAACTCCTATGGCTACACCTTC. Translation gives CASSLLWTGVSNSYGYTF.

V is TRBV5-6 and J is TRBJ1-2, with D maybe TRBD1 (6 bases). Trimming took off 0 bases at V and 2 bases at J, with 11 bases between the two ends. Germline CDR1 SGHDT, CDR2 YYEEEE. The CDR3 is 15 amino acids. The CDR3 DNA is TGTGCCAGCAGCTTGGTAGGACAGACAAACTATGGCTACACCTTC. Its protein product is CASSLVGQTNYGYTF. The entire variable domain, with the rest obtained from reference TRBV5-6 and TRBJ1-2, is as follows: DAGVTQSPTHLIKTRGQQVTLRCSPKSGHDTVSWYQQALGQGPQFIFQYYEEEERQRGNFPDRFSGHQFPNYSSELNVNALLLGDSALYLCASSLVGQTNYGYTFGSGTRLTVV.

This chain uses TRBV5-1 with TRBJ2-1, with D tentatively TRBD2 (5 bases). The CDR3 is made up of 15 amino acids. CDR1 is SGHRS, CDR2 YFSETQ, per germline. V lost 2 bases, J lost 0 bases, and 9 bases lay in between. This CDR3 is CASSFPGSSYNEQFF. The CDR3 bases are TGCGCCAGCAGCTTCCCGGGGAGCTCCTACAATGAGCAGTTCTTC.

This chain links TRBV28 with TRBJ1-5; the match to TRBD1 covers 8 bases. CDR1 and CDR2 (germline): MDHEN, SYDVKM. V shed 6 bases and J 2 bases; nucleotides not matched to a gene: 6. The CDR3 length is 15 residues. The CDR3 coding sequence is TGTGCCAGCAGCAAACCAGGGGGCGGCAATCAGCCCCAGCATTTT. Its protein is CASSKPGGGNQPQHF.

CDR3 DNA: TGTGCCAGCAGTTTGGACCCACCCACCCAAGAGACCCAGTACTTC. Translation gives CASSLDPPTQETQYF. V and J are TRBV27 and TRBJ2-5; D remains ambiguous. The CDR3 totals 15 residues. Germline values: CDR1 MNHEY, CDR2 SMNVEV (reference sequence). With 3 bases removed from V and 1 base from J, the gap between germline ends came to 12 bases.

This clone was counted only a few times. This sequence joins TRBV10-2 and TRBJ1-2, with TRBD1 matching over 8 bases. The CDR3 has 15 residues. The junction had 8 bases not matched to a gene; V was cut back by 4 bases and J by 4 bases. Germline V gene lookup returns CDR1 WSHSY and CDR2 SAAADI. Here the CDR3 DNA reads TGCGCCAGCAGTGTACCGACAGGGGAGGTCTATGGCTACACCTTC. Protein sequence: CASSVPTGEVYGYTF.

The chain is built from TRBV10-1 and TRBJ2-1, with no clear D. The germline V gene encodes CDR1 WNHNN and CDR2 SYGVQD (reference sequence). The CDR3 runs 16 residues. Trimming pared 2 bases from V and 7 bases from J, leaving 18 bases between. The CDR3 loop reads CASSEAITGVWNEQFF. In DNA, the CDR3 is TGCGCCAGCAGTGAGGCAATAACCGGAGTCTGGAATGAGCAGTTCTTC.